This T cell receptor (beta chain) is drawn from a study of T cells in tumors after PD-1 blockade. Study information: During anti-PD-1 treatment, some patients continued daily vismodegib 150 mg. Study-wide findings and caveats: Peripheral recruitment is suggested, as some novel exhausted tumor clones were in pre-treatment blood.

Generated by immunoSEQ multiplex PCR, the TCRdb table keeps only in-frame clones and is missing some. The sample lists approximately 47,000 clones, approximately 80% occurring once. Regarding this clone: Its antigen is unidentified.

V lost 0 bases to trimming and J lost 7 bases, with 4 bases between them. The CDR3 covers 11 residues. Looked up from germline, CDR1 is MNHEY and CDR2 is SVGAGI. The sequencing here drew on PBMCs, taken before anti-PD-1 therapy. V gene TRBV6-5 combines with J gene TRBJ2-7, with D uncertain. This sequence was found in a human donor with advanced basal cell or squamous cell carcinoma (not recorded which). The CDR3 sequence is CASSYSSEQYF. CDR3 sequence (DNA): TGTGCCAGCAGTTACTCATCGGAGCAGTACTTC.